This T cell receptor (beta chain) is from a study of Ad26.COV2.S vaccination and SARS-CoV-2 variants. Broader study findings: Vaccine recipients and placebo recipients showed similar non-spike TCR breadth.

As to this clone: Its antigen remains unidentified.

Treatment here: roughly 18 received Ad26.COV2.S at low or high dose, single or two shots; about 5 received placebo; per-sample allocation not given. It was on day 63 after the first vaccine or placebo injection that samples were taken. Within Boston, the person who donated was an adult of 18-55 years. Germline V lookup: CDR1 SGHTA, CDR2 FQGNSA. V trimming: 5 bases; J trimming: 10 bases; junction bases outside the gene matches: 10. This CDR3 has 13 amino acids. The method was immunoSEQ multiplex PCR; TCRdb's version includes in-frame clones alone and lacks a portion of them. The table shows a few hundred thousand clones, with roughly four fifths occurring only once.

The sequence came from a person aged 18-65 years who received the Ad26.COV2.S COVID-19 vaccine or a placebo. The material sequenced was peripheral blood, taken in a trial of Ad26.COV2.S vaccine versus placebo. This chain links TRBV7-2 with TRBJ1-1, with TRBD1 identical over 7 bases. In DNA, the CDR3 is TGTGCCAGCAGCCCCCGGGGACAGCTTGTAGCTTTCTTT. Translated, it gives CASSPRGQLVAFF.